This TCR beta chain appears in the sequencing data of a study of Ad26.COV2.S vaccination and SARS-CoV-2 variants. A note on this clone: The antigen is unknown.

Study results and caveats: Vaccinees and placebo recipients showed similar non-spike TCR breadth.

The treatment is: some 20 received Ad26.COV2.S at low or high dose, single or two shots; roughly five received placebo; per-sample allocation not given. Sample collection was performed on day 63 after the first vaccine or placebo injection. This CDR3 has 13 residues. Germline values: CDR1 MNHEY, CDR2 SMNVEV (reference sequence). V was pared by 5 bases and J by 7 bases, with 12 bases between. This table comes from immunoSEQ multiplex PCR, and its TCRdb copy is limited to in-frame clones, with some not included. The repertoire holds 440,000 or so clones, with 90% as singletons. This receptor was obtained from a person aged 18 to 65 who received the Ad26.COV2.S COVID-19 vaccine or a placebo. The chain links TRBV27 to TRBJ1-5; D not certain. The sample in question was peripheral blood, obtained in a trial of Ad26.COV2.S vaccine versus placebo. CDR3 loop: CASSPWTGQPQHF. CDR3 DNA: TGTGCCAGCAGTCCATGGACGGGGCAGCCCCAGCATTTT.